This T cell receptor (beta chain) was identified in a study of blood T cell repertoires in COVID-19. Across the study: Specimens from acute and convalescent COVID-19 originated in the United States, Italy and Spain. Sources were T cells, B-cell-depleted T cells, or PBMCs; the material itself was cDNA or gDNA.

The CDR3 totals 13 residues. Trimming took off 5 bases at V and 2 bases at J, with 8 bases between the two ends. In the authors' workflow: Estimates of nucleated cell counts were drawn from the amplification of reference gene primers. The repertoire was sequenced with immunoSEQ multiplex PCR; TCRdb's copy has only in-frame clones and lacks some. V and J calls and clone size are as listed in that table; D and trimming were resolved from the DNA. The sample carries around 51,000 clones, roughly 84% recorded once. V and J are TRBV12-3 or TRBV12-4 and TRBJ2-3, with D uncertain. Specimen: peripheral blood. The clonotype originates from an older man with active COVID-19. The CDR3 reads CASSTAVTDTQYF. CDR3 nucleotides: TGTGCCAGCAGTACCGCGGTCACAGATACGCAGTATTTT.